This T cell receptor beta chain was captured by sequencing in a study of OX40 agonist ivuxolimab in advanced cancers. Assay: immunoSEQ multiplex PCR; the TCRdb copy retains only in-frame clones and omits some. The sample includes 73,000 or so clones, 82% seen only once; the top ten take over 0.4%. Germline CDR1 MDHEN, CDR2 SYDVKM. CDR3 length: 15 amino acids. V dropped 6 bases and J dropped 0 bases, with 13 bases sitting between them. Overall study results and limits: The specificity for antigen of the expanded peripheral T cells was not determined. Circulating CD4+ and CD8+ T cells showed clonal expansion by week 6 at 0.1 to 3.0 mg/kg.

Concerning this clone: What it binds is not known.

V is TRBV28 and J is TRBJ2-3; D remains ambiguous. The TCR was taken from an adult with an advanced solid tumor such as melanoma, head and neck, liver or kidney cancer. The specimen was CD4+ or CD8+ T cells sorted from blood, collected in a trial of the OX40 agonist ivuxolimab. The CDR3 sequence is CASSLNSISTDTQYF. CDR3 bases: TGTGCCAGCAGCCTAAACAGCATTAGCACAGATACGCAGTATTTT. Using reference TRBV28 and TRBJ2-3 for the parts outside the CDR3, the full variable domain is DVKVTQSSRYLVKRTGEKVFLECVQDMDHENMFWYRQDPGLGLRLIYFSYDVKMKEKGDIPEGYSVSREKKERFSLILESASTNQTSMYLCASSLNSISTDTQYFGPGTRLTVL.